This T cell receptor beta chain derives from a study of metastatic and nonmetastatic thyroid tumors. Study overall: For malignant and benign thyroid patients, tumor or nodule tissue and blood were the sources whose repertoires were compared.

Per the germline V gene, CDR1 is KGHSH and CDR2 is LQKENI. Trimming shortened V by 3 bases and J by 6 bases, and 5 bases separated the two germline ends. This CDR3 is built from 11 residues. Thyroid surgery had not been preceded by any treatment in any patient. Source study methods: For papillary thyroid cancer, a distant-metastasis classifier was constructed from CDR3 differences observed across clinicopathological groups. Using MiXCR, TCRdb re-called clones from the PCR reads. For this entry, the V and J calls and clone size follow TCRdb and not the study's own pipeline. The sample has some 3,500 clones; less than 40% are singletons. The table lists this clone with a few counts. The antigen is not known. Findings and limits, study-wide: When malignant thyroid tumors were compared with benign nodules, TCR beta diversity was reportedly significantly higher in the malignant tumors. This held in both blood and tumor samples.

The rearrangement joins TRBV18 to TRBJ1-2; D unresolved. The receptor's source is a male donor with papillary thyroid cancer or a benign thyroid nodule (not recorded which). Some clones in this sample may be carry-over from other donors' samples. The sample was adjacent normal tissue. The CDR3: CASSPRNGYTF. The CDR3, as DNA: TGTGCCAGCTCACCCCGGAATGGCTACACCTTC.